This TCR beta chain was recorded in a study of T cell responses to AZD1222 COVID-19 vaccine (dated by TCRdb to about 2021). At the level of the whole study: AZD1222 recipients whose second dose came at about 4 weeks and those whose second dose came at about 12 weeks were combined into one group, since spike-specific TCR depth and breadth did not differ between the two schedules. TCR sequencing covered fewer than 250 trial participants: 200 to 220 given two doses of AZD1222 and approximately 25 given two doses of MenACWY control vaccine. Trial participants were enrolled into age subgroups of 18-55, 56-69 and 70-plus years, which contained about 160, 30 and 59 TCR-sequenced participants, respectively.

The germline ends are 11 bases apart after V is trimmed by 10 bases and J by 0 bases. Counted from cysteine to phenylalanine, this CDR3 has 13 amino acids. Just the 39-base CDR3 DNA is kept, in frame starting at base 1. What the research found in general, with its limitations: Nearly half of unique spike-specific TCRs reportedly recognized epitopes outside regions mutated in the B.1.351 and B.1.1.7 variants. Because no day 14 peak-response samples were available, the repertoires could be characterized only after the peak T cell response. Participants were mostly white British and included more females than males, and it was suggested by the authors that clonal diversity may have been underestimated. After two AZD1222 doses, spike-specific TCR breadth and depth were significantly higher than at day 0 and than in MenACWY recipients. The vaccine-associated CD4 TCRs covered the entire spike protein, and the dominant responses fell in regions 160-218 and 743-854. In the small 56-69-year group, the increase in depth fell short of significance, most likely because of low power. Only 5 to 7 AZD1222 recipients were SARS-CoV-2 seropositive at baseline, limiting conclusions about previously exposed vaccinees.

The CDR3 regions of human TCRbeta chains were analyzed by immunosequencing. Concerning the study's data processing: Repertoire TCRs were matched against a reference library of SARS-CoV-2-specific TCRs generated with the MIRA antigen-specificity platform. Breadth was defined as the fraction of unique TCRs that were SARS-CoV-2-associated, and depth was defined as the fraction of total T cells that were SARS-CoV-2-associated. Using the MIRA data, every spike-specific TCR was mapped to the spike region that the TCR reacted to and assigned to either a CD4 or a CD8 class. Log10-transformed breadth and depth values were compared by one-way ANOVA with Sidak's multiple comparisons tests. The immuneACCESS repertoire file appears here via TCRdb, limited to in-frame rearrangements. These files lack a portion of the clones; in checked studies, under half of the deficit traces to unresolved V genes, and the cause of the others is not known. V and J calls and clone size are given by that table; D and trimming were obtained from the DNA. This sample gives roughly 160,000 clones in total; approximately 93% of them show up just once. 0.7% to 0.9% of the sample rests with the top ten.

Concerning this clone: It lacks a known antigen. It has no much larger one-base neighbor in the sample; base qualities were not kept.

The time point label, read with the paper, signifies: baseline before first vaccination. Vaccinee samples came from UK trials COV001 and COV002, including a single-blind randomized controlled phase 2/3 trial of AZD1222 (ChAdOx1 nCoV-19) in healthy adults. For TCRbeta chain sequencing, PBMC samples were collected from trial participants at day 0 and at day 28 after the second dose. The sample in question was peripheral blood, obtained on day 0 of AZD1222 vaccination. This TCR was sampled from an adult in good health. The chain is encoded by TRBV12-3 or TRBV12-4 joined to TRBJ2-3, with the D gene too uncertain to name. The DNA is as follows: TGTGCCATCAGACTCCTTAGCACAGATACGCAGTATTTT. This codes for CAIRLLSTDTQYF.